Detailed here is one T cell receptor (beta chain). The assay was immunoSEQ multiplex PCR, and TCRdb's table has in-frame clones only and misses some. The table lists around 2,000,000 clones, about 95% of them singletons. Naive CD8 isolation took CD45RO-negative cells positively selected for CCR7 and excluded terminally differentiated effector memory CD45RA+ cells. These data come from a study of shared clonotypes between healthy human individuals. CDR1 and CDR2 from the germline V gene are MNHEY and SMNVEV (reference sequence). The CDR3 spans 14 residues. The V gene lost 5 bases and the J gene lost 6 bases, with 16 bases spanning the gap.

V gene TRBV27 combines with J gene TRBJ1-2, with a weak D call TRBD1 (6 bases). Source material: naive CD8+ T cells sorted from blood. The sequence derives from a young man in good health. The CDR3 nucleotides read TGTGCCAGCAGTCCTACAGGGTACTATGATGGCTACACCTTC. It is translated as CASSPTGYYDGYTF.